The sequence of this T cell receptor beta chain was determined in a study of graft-versus-host responses after intestinal transplantation. On the study more broadly: As for transplant type, recipients had multivisceral, liver-intestinal, or isolated intestinal grafts. Recipients were all induced with anti-thymocyte globulin, then given tacrolimus and steroids for around three years. General study results and limits: Recipient marrow showed GvH clones, some seen first in ileum or blood. Allograft clonal ratios (graft-versus-host to host-versus-graft) were high in patients who had graft-donor T cell macrochimerism.

The ends lost 3 bases at V and 10 bases at J; junction bases unmatched: 5. Germline CDR1 and CDR2: KGHSH and LQKENI. The CDR3 covers 14 residues. The protocol was immunoSEQ multiplex PCR, while the TCRdb copy is restricted to in-frame clones and leaves out a portion. The table has about 120,000 clones, about 93% seen once. Note on this clone: The antigen remains unidentified.

V is TRBV18 and J is TRBJ2-1; TRBD2 agrees at 11 bases. The specimen comprised unstimulated CD4+ T cells sorted from spleen or lymph node cells, sampled before intestinal transplant. This clonotype originated in a human donor who received an intestinal transplant. CDR3 region: CASSPRTSGSEQFF. DNA for the CDR3: TGTGCCAGCTCACCGAGGACTAGCGGGTCCGAGCAGTTCTTC.